A selection of T cell receptor beta chains follows, all from one sample in a study of cytomegalovirus exposure and HLA in healthy donors. Libraries were prepared by immunoSEQ multiplex PCR; TCRdb keeps only in-frame clonotypes and omits some of them. The sample lists approximately 170,000 clones, 79% occurring once. Sample: PBMCs. The source of these receptors is a woman aged 45 to 65 in good health and CMV-seronegative. Each CDR3 is given with its conserved first and last residue. A D gene is named only where the DNA matches it firmly. Where a row states a size, it is once, few, many or the class of an expanded clone; other rows omit it.

>TRBV29-1|TRBJ2-7|NA|NA
CSVAGGQSSYEQYF
TGCAGCGTTGCGGGGGGCCAGAGCTCCTACGAGCAGTACTTC
>TRBV9|TRBJ2-1|TRBD2|NA
CASSLHTSGSYNEQFF
TGTGCCAGCAGTCTCCATACTAGCGGCTCCTACAATGAGCAGTTCTTC
>TRBV6-1|TRBJ1-1|NA|once
CASSESLGYYPEAFF
TGTGCCAGCAGTGAAAGTCTCGGATACTATCCTGAAGCTTTCTTT
>TRBV27|TRBJ2-5|TRBD2|NA
CASSLSAGSTQETQYF
TGTGCCAGCAGTTTATCAGCGGGATCCACCCAGGAGACCCAGTACTTC
>TRBV13|TRBJ2-7|NA|NA
CASSLNRVSEQYF
TGTGCCAGCAGCTTAAACAGGGTCAGCGAGCAGTACTTC
>TRBV28|TRBJ1-2|NA|NA
CASSLYDPGYGYTF
TGTGCCAGCAGTTTATACGACCCGGGCTATGGCTACACCTTC
>TRBV30|TRBJ1-2|NA|few
CAWRAGNYGYTF
TGTGCCTGGAGAGCAGGGAACTATGGCTACACCTTC
>TRBV11-3|TRBJ2-6|TRBD1|NA
CASSPAGTGYSGANVLTF
TGTGCCAGCAGCCCCGCCGGGACAGGTTACTCTGGGGCCAACGTCCTGACTTTC
>TRBV7-9|TRBJ2-4|NA|NA
CASSLASSPVSLAKNIQYF
TGTGCCAGCAGCTTAGCGTCTAGTCCCGTAAGTCTAGCCAAAAACATTCAGTACTTC
>TRBV5-1|TRBJ1-2|NA|NA
CASSLEDLGGYTF
TGCGCCAGCAGCTTGGAGGACTTGGGAGGCTACACCTTC
>TRBV21-1|TRBJ2-7|NA|NA
CASSNLLLPFGQGSSYEQYF
NA
>TRBV5-1|TRBJ2-7|NA|NA
CASSLGLAGPYEQYF
TGCGCCAGCAGCTTGGGCCTAGCAGGTCCCTACGAGCAGTACTTC
>TRBV5-1|TRBJ1-2|NA|NA
CASSRQASAANYGYTF
TGCGCCAGCAGCCGGCAGGCTTCCGCAGCTAACTATGGCTACACCTTC
>TRBV5-1|TRBJ1-4|NA|NA
CASSLGTVMDEKLFF
TGCGCCAGCAGCTTGGGGACAGTTATGGATGAAAAACTGTTTTTT
>TRBV5-1|TRBJ2-3|NA|NA
CASSLGGADTQYF
TGCGCCAGCAGCTTGGGGGGAGCAGATACGCAGTATTTT
>TRBV7-2|TRBJ1-5|TRBD1|NA
CASTRDSSNQPQHF
TGTGCCAGCACCCGGGACAGCTCTAATCAGCCCCAGCATTTT
>TRBV5-1|TRBJ2-5|TRBD1|once
CASTETGEETQYF
TGCGCCAGCACTGAGACAGGGGAAGAGACCCAGTACTTC
>TRBV4-1|TRBJ1-4|NA|few
CASSQGTAPFEKLFF
TGCGCCAGCAGCCAAGGGACAGCACCATTTGAAAAACTGTTTTTT
>TRBV7-2|TRBJ2-5|NA|NA
CASSLAGLTGRETQYF
TGTGCCAGCAGCTTAGCGGGACTCACAGGACGAGAGACCCAGTACTTC
>TRBV6-5|TRBJ1-1|NA|NA
CASSYSRRADTEAFF
TGTGCCAGCAGTTACTCGAGGAGGGCGGACACTGAAGCTTTCTTT
>TRBV7-2|TRBJ1-4|TRBD1|NA
CASSSDPGQGREKLFF
TGTGCCAGCAGCTCAGATCCAGGACAGGGAAGGGAAAAACTGTTTTTT
>TRBV28|TRBJ2-3|TRBD2|NA
CASSFPAGTSSTDTQYF
TGTGCCAGCAGTTTCCCCGCCGGGACTAGCTCCACAGATACGCAGTATTTT
>TRBV28|TRBJ1-2|NA|NA
CASRRQTSNYGYTF
TGTGCCAGCAGGCGACAGACCTCTAACTATGGCTACACCTTC